This T cell receptor beta chain was profiled in a study of control samples from healthy donors and cancer patients (dated by TCRdb to the early 2020s). The CDR3 has 18 amino acids, counting the end cysteine and phenylalanine. Kept here is only the CDR3 DNA, which spans 54 bases and is read in frame from base 1. On this clone: This clone's antigen is unknown. Base qualities are not provided; no much larger clone lies one nucleotide away.

Library construction relied on the immunoSEQ multiplex PCR assay. The table was pulled from immuneACCESS by TCRdb, which kept in-frame rearrangements only. Such tables lose some clones; where checked, under half of the loss comes from unresolved V genes, and the rest has no known cause. In this sample the table shows some 99,000 clones, 90% of which occur a single time. More than 3.5% of the sample is in the top ten clones. The receptor comes from a human donor in good health. The donor label of this sample is uncertain. Material: blood. This chain joins TRBV21-1 to TRBJ1-5. TRBV21-1 is annotated as a pseudogene. The DNA reads as follows: TGTGCCAGCAGCAAAGCCCGGAGGGGGGGTGTGAGCAATCAGCCCCAGCATTTT. Its product reads: CASSKARRGGVSNQPQHF.